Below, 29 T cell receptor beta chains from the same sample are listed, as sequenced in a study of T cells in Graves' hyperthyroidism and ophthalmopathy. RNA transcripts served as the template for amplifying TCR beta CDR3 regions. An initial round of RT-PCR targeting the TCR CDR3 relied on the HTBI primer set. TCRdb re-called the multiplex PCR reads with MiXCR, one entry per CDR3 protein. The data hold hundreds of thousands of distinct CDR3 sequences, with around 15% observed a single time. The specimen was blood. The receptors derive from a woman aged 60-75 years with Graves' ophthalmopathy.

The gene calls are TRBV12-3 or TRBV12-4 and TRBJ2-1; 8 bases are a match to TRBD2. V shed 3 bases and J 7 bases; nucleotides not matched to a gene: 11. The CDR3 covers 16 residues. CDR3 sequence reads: CASSFAIAGIFNEQFF. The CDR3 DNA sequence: TGTGCCAGCAGTTTTGCGATAGCGGGAATCTTTAATGAGCAGTTCTTC.

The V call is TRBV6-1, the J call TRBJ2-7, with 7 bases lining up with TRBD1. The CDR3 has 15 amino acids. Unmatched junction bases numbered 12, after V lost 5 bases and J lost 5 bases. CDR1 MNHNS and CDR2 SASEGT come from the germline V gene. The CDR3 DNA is TGTGCCAGCAGTCCACCGACAGGGACCCTTAACGAGCAGTACTTC. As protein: CASSPPTGTLNEQYF.

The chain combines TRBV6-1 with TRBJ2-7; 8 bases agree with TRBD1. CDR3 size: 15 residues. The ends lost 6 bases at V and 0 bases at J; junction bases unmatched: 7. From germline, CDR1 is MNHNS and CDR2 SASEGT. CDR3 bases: TGTGCCAGCAGCCGGACAGGGACCTCCTCCTACGAGCAGTACTTC. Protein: CASSRTGTSSYEQYF.

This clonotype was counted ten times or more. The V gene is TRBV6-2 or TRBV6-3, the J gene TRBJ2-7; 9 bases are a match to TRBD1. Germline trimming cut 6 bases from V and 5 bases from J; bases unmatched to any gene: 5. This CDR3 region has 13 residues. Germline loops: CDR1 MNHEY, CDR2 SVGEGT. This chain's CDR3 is CASRVTGGHEQYF. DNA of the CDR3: TGTGCCAGCAGGGTAACAGGGGGCCACGAGCAGTACTTC.

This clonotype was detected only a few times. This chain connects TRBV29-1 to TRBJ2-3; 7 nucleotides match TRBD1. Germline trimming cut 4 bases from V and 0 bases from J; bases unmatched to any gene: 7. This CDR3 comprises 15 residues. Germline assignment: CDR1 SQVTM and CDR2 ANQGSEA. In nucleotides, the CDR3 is TGCAGCGTTGGAGGAGGACAGGCAAGCACAGATACGCAGTATTTT. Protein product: CSVGGGQASTDTQYF.

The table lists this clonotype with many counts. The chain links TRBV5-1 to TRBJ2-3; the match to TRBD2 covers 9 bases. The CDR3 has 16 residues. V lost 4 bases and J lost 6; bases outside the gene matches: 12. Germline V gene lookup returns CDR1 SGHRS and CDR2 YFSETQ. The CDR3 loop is CASSLSGGAPGDTQYF. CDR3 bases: TGCGCCAGCAGCCTTAGCGGGGGAGCGCCAGGGGATACGCAGTATTTT. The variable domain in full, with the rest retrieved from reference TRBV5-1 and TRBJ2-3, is KAGVTQTPRYLIKTRGQQVTLSCSPISGHRSVSWYQQTPGQGLQFLFEYFSETQRNKGNFPGRFSGRQFSNSRSEMNVSTLELGDSALYLCASSLSGGAPGDTQYFGPGTRLTVL.

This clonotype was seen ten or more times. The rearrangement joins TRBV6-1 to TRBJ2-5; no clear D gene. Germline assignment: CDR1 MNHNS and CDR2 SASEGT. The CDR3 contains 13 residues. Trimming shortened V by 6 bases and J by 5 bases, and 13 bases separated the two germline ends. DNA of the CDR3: TGTGCCAGCAGCGGCCCCGTGGTTGAGACCCAGTACTTC. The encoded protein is CASSGPVVETQYF.

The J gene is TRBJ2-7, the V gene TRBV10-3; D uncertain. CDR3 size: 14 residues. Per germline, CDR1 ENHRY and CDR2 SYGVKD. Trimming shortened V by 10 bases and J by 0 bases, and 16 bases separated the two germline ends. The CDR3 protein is CASAMGVSSYEQYF. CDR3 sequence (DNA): TGTGCCAGCGCTATGGGCGTAAGCTCCTACGAGCAGTACTTC.

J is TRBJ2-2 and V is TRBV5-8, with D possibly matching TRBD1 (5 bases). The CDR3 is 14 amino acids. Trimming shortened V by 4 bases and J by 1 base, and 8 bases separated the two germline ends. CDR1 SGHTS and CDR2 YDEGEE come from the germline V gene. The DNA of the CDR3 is TGTGCCAGCAGCACCGGACAGAACACCGGGGAGCTGTTTTTT. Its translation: CASSTGQNTGELFF.

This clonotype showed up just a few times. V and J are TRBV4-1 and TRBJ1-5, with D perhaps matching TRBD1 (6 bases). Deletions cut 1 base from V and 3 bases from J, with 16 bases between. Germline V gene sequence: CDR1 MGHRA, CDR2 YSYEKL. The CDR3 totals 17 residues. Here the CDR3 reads CASSQAIRPGVNQPQHF. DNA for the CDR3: TGCGCCAGCAGCCAAGCAATCCGGCCAGGGGTCAATCAGCCCCAGCATTTT.

The CDR3 is CATNNLAANEKLFF. CDR3 in DNA: TGTGCCACCAACAACCTGGCAGCAAATGAAAAACTGTTTTTT. The V gene is TRBV19, the J gene TRBJ1-4; D is ambiguous. Per the germline V gene, CDR1 is LNHDA and CDR2 is SQIVND (reference sequence). CDR3 length: 14 residues. V gave up 10 bases and J gave up 5 bases, with 17 bases separating them.

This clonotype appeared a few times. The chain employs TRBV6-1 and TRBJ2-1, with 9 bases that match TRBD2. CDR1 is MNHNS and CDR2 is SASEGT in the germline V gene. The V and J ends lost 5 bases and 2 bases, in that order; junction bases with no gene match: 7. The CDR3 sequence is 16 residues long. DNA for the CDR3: TGTGCCAGCAGTAAATCTTCTAGCGGGGCCTACAATGAGCAGTTCTTC. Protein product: CASSKSSSGAYNEQFF.

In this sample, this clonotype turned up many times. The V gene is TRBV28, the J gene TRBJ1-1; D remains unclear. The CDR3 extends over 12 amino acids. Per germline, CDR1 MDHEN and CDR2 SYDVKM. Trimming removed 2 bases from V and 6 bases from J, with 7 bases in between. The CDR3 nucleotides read TGTGCCAGCAGTTTAGGAGGCCCTGAAGCTTTCTTT. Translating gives CASSLGGPEAFF.

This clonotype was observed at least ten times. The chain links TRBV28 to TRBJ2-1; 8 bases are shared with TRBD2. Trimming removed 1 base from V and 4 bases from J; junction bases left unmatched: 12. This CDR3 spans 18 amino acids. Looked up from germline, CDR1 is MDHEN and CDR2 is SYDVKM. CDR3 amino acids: CASSLSRVGLAGYNEQFF. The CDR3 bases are TGTGCCAGCAGTTTATCCAGGGTAGGCCTAGCGGGTTACAATGAGCAGTTCTTC. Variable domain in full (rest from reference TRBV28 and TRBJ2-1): DVKVTQSSRYLVKRTGEKVFLECVQDMDHENMFWYRQDPGLGLRLIYFSYDVKMKEKGDIPEGYSVSREKKERFSLILESASTNQTSMYLCASSLSRVGLAGYNEQFFGPGTRLTVL.

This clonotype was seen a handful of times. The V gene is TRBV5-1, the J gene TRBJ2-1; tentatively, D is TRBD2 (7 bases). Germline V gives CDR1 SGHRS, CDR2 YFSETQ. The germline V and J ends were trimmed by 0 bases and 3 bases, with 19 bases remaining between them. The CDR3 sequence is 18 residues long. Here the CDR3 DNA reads TGCGCCAGCAGCTTGGGTTTAGGGGGGGCAGCTAACTACAATGAGCAGTTCTTC. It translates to CASSLGLGGAANYNEQFF.

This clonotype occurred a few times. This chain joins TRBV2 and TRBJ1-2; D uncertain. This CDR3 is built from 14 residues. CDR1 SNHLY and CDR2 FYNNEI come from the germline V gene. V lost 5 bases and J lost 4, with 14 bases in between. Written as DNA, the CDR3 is TGTGCCAGCAGTCCACTTGCCGGGAGCTATGGCTACACCTTC. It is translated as CASSPLAGSYGYTF.

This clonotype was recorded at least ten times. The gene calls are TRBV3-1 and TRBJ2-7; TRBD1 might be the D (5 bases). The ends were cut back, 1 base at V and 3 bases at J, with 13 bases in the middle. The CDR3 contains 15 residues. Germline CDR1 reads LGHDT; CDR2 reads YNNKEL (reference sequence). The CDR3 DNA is TGTGCCAGCAGCCAAGCGCCGACAGAGATCTACGAGCAGTACTTC. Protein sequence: CASSQAPTEIYEQYF.

The CDR3 sequence is CASSFAGVGTDTQYF. Here the CDR3 DNA reads TGTGCCAGCAGTTTTGCGGGAGTAGGTACAGATACGCAGTATTTT. The chain recombines TRBV27 with TRBJ2-3; the match to TRBD2 covers 7 bases. The V gene end was trimmed by 3 bases and the J gene end by 3 bases; junction bases not matched to a gene: 6. The CDR3 spans 15 residues. Germline CDR1 MNHEY, CDR2 SMNVEV (reference sequence).

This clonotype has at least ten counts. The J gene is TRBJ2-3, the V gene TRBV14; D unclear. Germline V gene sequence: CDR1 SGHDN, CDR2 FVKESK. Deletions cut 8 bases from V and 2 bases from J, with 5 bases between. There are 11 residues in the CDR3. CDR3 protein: CASGITDTQYF. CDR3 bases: TGTGCCAGCGGGATCACAGATACGCAGTATTTT.

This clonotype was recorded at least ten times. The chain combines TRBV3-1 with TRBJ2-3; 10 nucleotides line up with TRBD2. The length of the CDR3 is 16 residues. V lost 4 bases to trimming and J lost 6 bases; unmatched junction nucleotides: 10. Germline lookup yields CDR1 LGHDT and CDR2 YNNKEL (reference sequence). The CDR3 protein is CASSRIAGGLSDTQYF. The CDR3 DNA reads TGTGCCAGCAGCCGAATAGCGGGAGGTCTTTCGGATACGCAGTATTTT.

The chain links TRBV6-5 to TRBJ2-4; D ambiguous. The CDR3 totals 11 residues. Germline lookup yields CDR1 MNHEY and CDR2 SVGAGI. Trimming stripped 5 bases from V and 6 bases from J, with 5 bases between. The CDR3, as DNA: TGTGCCAGCAGTCACTTAAACATTCAGTACTTC. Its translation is CASSHLNIQYF.

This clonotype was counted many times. The CDR3 DNA follows: TGTGCCACCAGTGATTTAGGGGGGGGTGAAGCTTTCTTT. Translation gives CATSDLGGGEAFF. The V gene is TRBV24-1, the J gene TRBJ1-1; a possible D gene is TRBD1 (6 bases). This CDR3 comprises 13 residues. Germline CDR1 and CDR2: KGHDR and SFDVKD. Trimming pared 1 base from V and 7 bases from J, leaving 9 bases between.

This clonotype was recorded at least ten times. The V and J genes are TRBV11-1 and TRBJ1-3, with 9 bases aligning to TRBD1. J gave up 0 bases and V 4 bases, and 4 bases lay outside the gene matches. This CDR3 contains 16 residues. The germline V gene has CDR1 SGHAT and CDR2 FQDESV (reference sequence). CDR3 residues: CASSWGQGVSGNTIYF. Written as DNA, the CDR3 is TGTGCCAGCAGCTGGGGACAGGGCGTCTCTGGAAACACCATATATTTT. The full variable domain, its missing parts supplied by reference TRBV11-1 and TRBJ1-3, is EAEVAQSPRYKITEKSQAVAFWCDPISGHATLYWYRQILGQGPELLVQFQDESVVDDSQLPKDRFSAERLKGVDSTLKIQPAELGDSAMYLCASSWGQGVSGNTIYFGEGSWLTVV.

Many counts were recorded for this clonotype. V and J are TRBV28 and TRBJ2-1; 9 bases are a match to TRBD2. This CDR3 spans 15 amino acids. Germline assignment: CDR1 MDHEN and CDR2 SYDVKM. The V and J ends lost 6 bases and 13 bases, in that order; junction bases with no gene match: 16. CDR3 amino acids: CASSRWGSGGQLQFF. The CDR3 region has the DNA TGTGCCAGCAGCCGGTGGGGTAGCGGGGGACAATTACAGTTCTTC.

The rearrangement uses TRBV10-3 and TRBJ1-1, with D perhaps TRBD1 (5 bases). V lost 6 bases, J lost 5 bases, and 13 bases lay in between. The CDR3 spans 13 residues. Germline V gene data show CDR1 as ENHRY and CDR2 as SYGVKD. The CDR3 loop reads CAIRGTDETEAFF. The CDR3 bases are TGTGCCATCAGGGGGACCGACGAGACTGAAGCTTTCTTT.

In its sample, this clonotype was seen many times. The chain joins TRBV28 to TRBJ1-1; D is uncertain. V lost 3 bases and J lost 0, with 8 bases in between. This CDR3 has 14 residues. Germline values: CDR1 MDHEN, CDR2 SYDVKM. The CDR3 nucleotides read TGTGCCAGCAGTTTTCCCACAATGAACACTGAAGCTTTCTTT. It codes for CASSFPTMNTEAFF.

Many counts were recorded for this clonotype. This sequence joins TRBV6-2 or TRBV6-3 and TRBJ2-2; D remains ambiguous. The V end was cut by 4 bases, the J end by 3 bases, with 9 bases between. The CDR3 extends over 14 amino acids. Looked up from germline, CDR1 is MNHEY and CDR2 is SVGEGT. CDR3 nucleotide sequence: TGTGCCAGCAGTTCTCTGGTAGACACCGGGGAGCTGTTTTTT. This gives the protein CASSSLVDTGELFF.

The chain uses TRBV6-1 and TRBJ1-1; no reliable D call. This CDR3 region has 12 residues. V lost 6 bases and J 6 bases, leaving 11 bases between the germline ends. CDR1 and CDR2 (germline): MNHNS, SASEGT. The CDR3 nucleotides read TGTGCCAGCAGAACCTCACCTTCTGAAGCTTTCTTT. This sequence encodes CASRTSPSEAFF.

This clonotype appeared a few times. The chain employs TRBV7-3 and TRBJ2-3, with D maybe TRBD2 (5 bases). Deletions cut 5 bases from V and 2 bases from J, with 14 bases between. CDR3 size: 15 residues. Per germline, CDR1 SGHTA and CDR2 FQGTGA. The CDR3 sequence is CASSRTGSLTDTQYF. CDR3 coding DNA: TGTGCCAGCAGCCGTACGGGGTCCCTCACAGATACGCAGTATTTT.